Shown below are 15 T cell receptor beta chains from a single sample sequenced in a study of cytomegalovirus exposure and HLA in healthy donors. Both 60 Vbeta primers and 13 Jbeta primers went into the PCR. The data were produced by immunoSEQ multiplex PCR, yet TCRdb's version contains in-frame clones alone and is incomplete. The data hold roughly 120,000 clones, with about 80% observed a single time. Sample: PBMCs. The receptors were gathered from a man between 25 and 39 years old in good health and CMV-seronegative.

The CDR3, as DNA: TGCGCCAGCAGCCTCCCCACCCGGGGGAAGAACACTGAAGCTTTCTTT. Protein: CASSLPTRGKNTEAFF. J is TRBJ1-1 and V is TRBV4-1, with D possibly being TRBD1 (5 bases). The CDR3 length is 16 residues. Trimming took 4 bases from V and 1 from J, leaving 16 bases between them. Germline CDR1 MGHRA, CDR2 YSYEKL.

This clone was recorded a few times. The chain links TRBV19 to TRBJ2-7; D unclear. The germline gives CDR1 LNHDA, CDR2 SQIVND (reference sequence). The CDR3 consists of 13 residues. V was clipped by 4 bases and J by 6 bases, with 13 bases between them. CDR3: CASSTYDTREQYF. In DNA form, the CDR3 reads TGTGCCAGTAGTACATACGACACCCGCGAGCAGTACTTC.

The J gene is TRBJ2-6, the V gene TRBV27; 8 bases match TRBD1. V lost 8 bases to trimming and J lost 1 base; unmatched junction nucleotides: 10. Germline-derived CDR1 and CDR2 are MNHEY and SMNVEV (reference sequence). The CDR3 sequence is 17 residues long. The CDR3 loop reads CASQAYGQGSGANVLTF. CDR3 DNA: TGTGCCAGCCAAGCGTATGGACAGGGATCTGGGGCCAACGTCCTGACTTTC.

CDR3 sequence reads: CASSSRTGTEQYF. CDR3 nucleotides: TGTGCCAGCAGTTCCCGAACAGGGACCGAGCAGTACTTC. The chain links TRBV27 to TRBJ2-7; D might be TRBD1 (6 bases). Trimming took off 4 bases at V and 6 bases at J, with 13 bases between the two ends. This CDR3 is 13 amino acids long. Per the germline V gene, CDR1 is MNHEY and CDR2 is SMNVEV (reference sequence).

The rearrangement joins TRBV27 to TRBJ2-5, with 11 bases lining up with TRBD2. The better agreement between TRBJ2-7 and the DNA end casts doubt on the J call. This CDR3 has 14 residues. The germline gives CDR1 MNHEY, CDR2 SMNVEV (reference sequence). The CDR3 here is CASGLRGTSGEQYF. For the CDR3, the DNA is TGTGCCAGCGGCCTCCGGGGGACTAGCGGCGAGCAGTACTTC.

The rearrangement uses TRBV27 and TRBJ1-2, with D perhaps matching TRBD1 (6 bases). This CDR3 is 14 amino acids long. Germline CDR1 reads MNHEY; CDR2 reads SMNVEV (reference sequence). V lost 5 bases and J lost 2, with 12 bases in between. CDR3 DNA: TGTGCCAGCAGTCCTACGGACAGAAACTATGGCTACACCTTC. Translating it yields CASSPTDRNYGYTF.

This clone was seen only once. The CDR3 reads CASSFSREGLEETQYF. CDR3 nucleotides: TGTGCCAGCAGCTTTAGTCGGGAGGGCCTGGAGGAGACCCAGTACTTC. This chain links TRBV7-9 with TRBJ2-5, with 8 bases fitting TRBD2. CDR3 length: 16 amino acids. V was clipped by 3 bases and J by 5 bases; unmatched bases: 11. Germline CDR1 reads SEHNR; CDR2 reads FQNEAQ (reference sequence).

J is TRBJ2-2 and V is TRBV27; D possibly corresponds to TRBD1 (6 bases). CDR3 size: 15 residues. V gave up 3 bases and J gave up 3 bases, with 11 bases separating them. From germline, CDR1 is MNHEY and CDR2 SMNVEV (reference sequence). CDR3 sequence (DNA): TGTGCCAGCAGTTTCCTGGACAGTTACACCGGGGAGCTGTTTTTT. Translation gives CASSFLDSYTGELFF.

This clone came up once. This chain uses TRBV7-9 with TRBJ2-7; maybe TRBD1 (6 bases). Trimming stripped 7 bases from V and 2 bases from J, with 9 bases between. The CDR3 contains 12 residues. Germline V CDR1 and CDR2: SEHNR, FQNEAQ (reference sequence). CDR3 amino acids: CASTDRAYEQYF. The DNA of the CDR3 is TGTGCCAGCACGGACAGAGCCTACGAGCAGTACTTC.

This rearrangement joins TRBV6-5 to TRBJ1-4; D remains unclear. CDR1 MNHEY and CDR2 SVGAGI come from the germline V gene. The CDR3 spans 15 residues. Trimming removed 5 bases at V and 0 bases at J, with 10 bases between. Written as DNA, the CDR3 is TGTGCCAGCAGTAAGACACGGACAACTAATGAAAAACTGTTTTTT. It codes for CASSKTRTTNEKLFF.

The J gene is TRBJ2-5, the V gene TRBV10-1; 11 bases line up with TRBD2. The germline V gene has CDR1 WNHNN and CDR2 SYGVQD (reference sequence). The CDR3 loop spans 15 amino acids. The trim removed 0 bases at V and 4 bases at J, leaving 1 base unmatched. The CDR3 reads CASSESGLAGETQYF. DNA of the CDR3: TGCGCCAGCAGTGAGTCCGGACTAGCGGGAGAGACCCAGTACTTC.

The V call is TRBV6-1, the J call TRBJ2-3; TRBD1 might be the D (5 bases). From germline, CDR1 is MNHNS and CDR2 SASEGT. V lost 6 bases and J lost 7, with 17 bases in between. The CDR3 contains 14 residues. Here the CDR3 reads CASRPDGHKNTQYF. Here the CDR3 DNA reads TGTGCCAGCAGACCGGACGGACACAAAAATACGCAGTATTTT.

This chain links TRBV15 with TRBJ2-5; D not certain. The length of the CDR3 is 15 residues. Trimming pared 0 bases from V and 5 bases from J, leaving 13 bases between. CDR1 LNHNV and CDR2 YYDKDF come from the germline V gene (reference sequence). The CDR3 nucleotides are TGTGCCACCAGCAGAGATCTTCTGTCCGGGGAGACCCAGTACTTC. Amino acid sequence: CATSRDLLSGETQYF. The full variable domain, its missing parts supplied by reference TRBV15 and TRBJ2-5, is DAMVIQNPRYQVTQFGKPVTLSCSQTLNHNVMYWYQQKSSQAPKLLFHYYDKDFNNEADTPDNFQSRRPNTSFCFLDIRSPGLGDTAMYLCATSRDLLSGETQYFGPGTRLLVL.

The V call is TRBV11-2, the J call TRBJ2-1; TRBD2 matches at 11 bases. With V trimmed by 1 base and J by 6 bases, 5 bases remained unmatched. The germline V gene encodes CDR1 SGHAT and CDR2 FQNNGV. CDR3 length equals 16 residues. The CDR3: CASSLVLLAGGNEQFF. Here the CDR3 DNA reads TGTGCCAGCAGCTTAGTTCTGCTAGCGGGGGGCAATGAGCAGTTCTTC.

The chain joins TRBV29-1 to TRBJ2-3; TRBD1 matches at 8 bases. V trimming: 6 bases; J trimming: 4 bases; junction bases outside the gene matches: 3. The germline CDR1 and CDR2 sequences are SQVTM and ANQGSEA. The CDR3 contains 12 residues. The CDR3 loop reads CSVGQGPDTQYF. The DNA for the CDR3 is TGCAGCGTAGGACAGGGACCAGATACGCAGTATTTT.